What follows describes a single T cell receptor beta chain. The antigen is not known. This record belongs to a study of PD-1 blockade in classical Hodgkin lymphoma. Across the whole study: Patients had nivolumab dosed at 3 mg/kg, delivered intravenously every 2 weeks.

Time point of the sample: cycle 4 day 1 (C4D1), after 6 weeks of nivolumab. All patients relapsed after autologous stem cell transplantation, and brentuximab vedotin exposure varied. Generated by immunoSEQ multiplex PCR, the TCRdb table keeps only in-frame clones and is missing some. The sample includes some 52,000 clones, roughly 86% of them seen just once. Overall study results and limits: The baseline diversity of complete responders showed similarity to that of newly diagnosed patients. CD4+ TCR diversity, unlike CD8+, climbed significantly by C4D1. Later analyses included only patients treated at least 1 year post-ASCT.

The receptor was isolated from a human donor with classical Hodgkin lymphoma. Specimen: peripheral blood mononuclear cells (PBMCs), collected before the fourth cycle of nivolumab.

CDR3 nucleotides: TGTGCCAGCAGAACAGGGGGCGGCTATGGCTACACCTTC. It translates to CASRTGGGYGYTF. The chain combines TRBV6-5 with TRBJ1-2; TRBD1 matches at 9 bases. Unmatched junction bases numbered 3, after V lost 6 bases and J lost 4 bases. The CDR3 spans 13 residues. Germline assignment: CDR1 MNHEY and CDR2 SVGAGI.